These T cell receptor beta chains were read from a single sample in a study of beta chain features in type 1 diabetes. Assay: immunoSEQ multiplex PCR; the TCRdb copy retains only in-frame clones and omits some. The repertoire includes 600,000 to 750,000 clones, 12% of them detected once, and about 0.11% sits in the top ten. Sample: naive CD4+ T cells from blood. These receptors were collected from a man aged 25-45 years with type 1 diabetes. Each CDR3 is given with its conserved first and last residue. D genes are given only for firm matches. The size entry is marked missing in some rows and otherwise reads once, few, many or a size class.

NA | TRBJ1-2 | NA | TRBV29-1 | CSVDDNGYTF | TGCAGCGTTGACGACAATGGCTACACCTTC
NA | TRBJ2-7 | few | TRBV30 | CAWRGLVDEQYF | TGTGCCTGGAGGGGGCTGGTGGACGAGCAGTACTTC
TRBD2 | TRBJ2-1 | NA | TRBV5-4 | CASSLSGGSYNEQFF | TGTGCCAGCAGCTTGAGCGGGGGGTCCTACAATGAGCAGTTCTTC
NA | TRBJ1-2 | NA | TRBV9 | CASSAPQDRANYGYTF | TGTGCCAGCAGCGCCCCCCAAGACAGAGCTAACTATGGCTACACCTTC
NA | TRBJ2-1 | NA | TRBV5-1 | CASSPTGVTYNEQFF | TGCGCCAGCAGCCCGACGGGGGTTACGTACAATGAGCAGTTCTTC
TRBD1 | TRBJ2-1 | NA | TRBV27 | CASSSYRADRVGYNEQFF | TGTGCCAGCAGTTCATATCGGGCGGACAGGGTGGGCTACAATGAGCAGTTCTTC
NA | TRBJ2-1 | NA | TRBV9 | CASSVGQTQEYNEQFF | TGTGCCAGCAGCGTAGGGCAGACCCAAGAATACAATGAGCAGTTCTTC
TRBD1 | TRBJ1-6 | NA | TRBV6-5 | CASSYGTGGNSPLHF | TGTGCCAGCAGTTATGGGACAGGGGGTAATTCACCCCTCCACTTT
NA | TRBJ1-1 | few | TRBV4-3 | CASSQQGEGTEAFF | TGCGCCAGCAGCCAACAGGGAGAAGGCACTGAAGCTTTCTTT
NA | TRBJ2-3 | NA | TRBV28 | CASQPGGTPDTQYF | TGTGCCAGCCAACCCGGGGGTACGCCAGATACGCAGTATTTT
TRBD1 | TRBJ1-6 | NA | TRBV2 | CASIRQGGNNSPLHF | TGTGCCAGCATCCGACAGGGGGGTAATAATTCACCCCTCCACTTT
NA | TRBJ2-7 | few | TRBV29-1 | CSVEDKDTYEQYF | TGCAGCGTTGAAGACAAGGATACCTACGAGCAGTACTTC
NA | TRBJ2-5 | NA | TRBV10-3 | CAISGTEETQYF | TGTGCCATCAGCGGGACTGAAGAGACCCAGTACTTC
NA | TRBJ2-7 | NA | TRBV4-2 | CASSQDELSKGSYEQYF | TGTGCCAGCAGCCAAGACGAGCTTAGCAAGGGGTCCTACGAGCAGTACTTC
NA | TRBJ1-6 | NA | TRBV5-1 | CASSLSTEYNSPLHF | TGCGCCAGCAGCTTGTCAACAGAATATAATTCACCCCTCCACTTT
TRBD1 | TRBJ2-1 | few | TRBV4-3 | CASSLSGGEYNEQFF | TGCGCCAGCAGCCTTTCAGGGGGCGAGTACAATGAGCAGTTCTTC
NA | TRBJ2-1 | NA | TRBV1 | CTSSLNTTGGFVYEQFF | TGCACCAGCAGTCTTAACACAACAGGGGGATTCGTGTATGAGCAGTTCTTC
NA | TRBJ1-3 | NA | TRBV9 | CASNLQGDSGNTIYF | TGTGCCAGCAACTTACAGGGAGACTCTGGAAACACCATATATTTT
NA | TRBJ2-7 | NA | TRBV10-3 | CAISPTETYEQYF | TGTGCCATCAGTCCGACGGAGACCTACGAGCAGTACTTC
NA | TRBJ2-3 | NA | TRBV6-5 | CASSYRAGGTDTQYF | TGTGCCAGCAGTTACCGGGCAGGGGGGACAGATACGCAGTATTTT
NA | TRBJ2-5 | few | TRBV9 | CASSVGRAQETQYF | TGTGCCAGCAGCGTAGGGAGGGCCCAAGAGACCCAGTACTTC
TRBD2 | TRBJ2-4 | few | TRBV2 | CASNSRSGGLAKNIQYF | TGTGCCAGCAACTCAAGATCGGGAGGGCTAGCCAAAAACATTCAGTACTTC
TRBD1 | TRBJ2-6 | many | TRBV28 | CASSAGGTGANVLTF | TGTGCCAGCAGCGCAGGGGGCACTGGGGCCAACGTCCTGACTTTC
NA | TRBJ2-5 | NA | TRBV29-1 | CSVWGPTETQYF | TGCAGCGTCTGGGGTCCCACAGAGACCCAGTACTTC
NA | TRBJ2-7 | NA | TRBV11-2 | CASSFTGGAAYEQYF | TGTGCCAGCAGCTTCACAGGCGGAGCAGCGTACGAGCAGTACTTC
NA | TRBJ1-2 | NA | TRBV19 | CASSLPGTNYGYTF | TGTGCCAGTAGTCTCCCCGGGACTAACTATGGCTACACCTTC
NA | TRBJ2-1 | few | TRBV30 | CAWSATYRGEQFF | TGTGCCTGGAGTGCGACATACAGAGGCGAGCAGTTCTTC
NA | TRBJ2-5 | NA | TRBV4-2 | CASSQDIGTSRGETQYF | TGTGCCAGCAGCCAAGATATCGGGACTTCCAGGGGGGAGACCCAGTACTTC
NA | TRBJ2-7 | NA | TRBV6-5 | CASRDQSYEQYF | TGTGCCAGCAGGGATCAATCCTACGAGCAGTACTTC
TRBD1 | TRBJ1-3 | few | TRBV7-2 | CATSVAMDRRNTIYF | TGTGCCACCTCGGTGGCAATGGACAGGCGAAACACCATATATTTT
NA | TRBJ2-7 | NA | TRBV27 | CASSSSTDSYEQYF | TGTGCCAGCAGTTCCTCGACAGACTCCTACGAGCAGTACTTC
TRBD1 | TRBJ1-2 | NA | TRBV2 | CASSEGDRGNYGYTF | TGTGCCAGCAGTGAGGGGGACAGGGGTAACTATGGCTACACCTTC
TRBD1 | TRBJ1-4 | few | TRBV7-9 | CASSLVGTGTEKLFF | TGTGCCAGCAGCTTAGTCGGGACAGGGACCGAAAAACTGTTTTTT
NA | TRBJ1-4 | few | TRBV4-2 | CASSGQGATNEKLFF | TGTGCCAGCAGCGGCCAGGGCGCAACTAATGAAAAACTGTTTTTT
NA | TRBJ2-3 | NA | TRBV5-1 | CASKGGGLTTTDTQYF | TGCGCCAGCAAGGGCGGGGGCTTAACCACCACAGATACGCAGTATTTT
NA | TRBJ2-7 | NA | TRBV6-6 | CASSYLPGYEQYF | TGTGCCAGCAGTTACTTGCCAGGATACGAGCAGTACTTC
TRBD2 | TRBJ2-3 | NA | TRBV27 | CASSREGTDTQYF | TGTGCCAGCAGCCGGGAGGGCACAGATACGCAGTATTTT
NA | TRBJ2-2 | NA | TRBV21-1 | CASSGLAGGPPGELFF | TGTGCCAGCAGCGGGCTAGCGGGGGGGCCCCCCGGGGAGCTGTTTTTT
NA | TRBJ2-5 | few | TRBV7-2 | CASSLWSAKETQYF | TGTGCCAGCAGCTTATGGTCAGCAAAAGAGACCCAGTACTTC
TRBD1 | TRBJ2-7 | few | TRBV28 | CASSWVGQGWEQYF | TGTGCCAGCAGTTGGGTAGGACAGGGATGGGAGCAGTACTTC
NA | TRBJ1-4 | few | TRBV2 | CASDPGPNEKLFF | TGTGCCAGCGACCCGGGCCCTAATGAAAAACTGTTTTTT
TRBD2 | TRBJ2-2 | NA | TRBV6-5 | CASSYLTSGDTGELFF | TGTGCCAGCAGTTACCTTACTAGCGGGGACACCGGGGAGCTGTTTTTT